The present TCR beta chain was sequenced within a study of radiotherapy plus CTLA-4 blockade in lung cancer. Study-level points and caveats: Response was reportedly best predicted by early blood T cell clone dynamics, with interferon-beta.

Concerning this clone itself: The antigen is unknown.

The junction had 1 base not matched to a gene; V was cut back by 3 bases and J by 3 bases. Germline V gene lookup returns CDR1 SGDLS and CDR2 YYNGEE. The CDR3 covers 13 residues. Profiled with immunoSEQ multiplex PCR; TCRdb holds only in-frame clones, not every one. This table holds more than 65,000 clones, around 83% found once. This chain connects TRBV9 to TRBJ1-2; 8 bases fit TRBD1. This clonotype was sampled from a human donor with non-small cell lung cancer who had stable disease on radiotherapy plus ipilimumab. The sample in question was peripheral blood, obtained from a patient treated with radiotherapy plus ipilimumab. CDR3 loop: CASSEDRDYGYTF. In DNA form, the CDR3 reads TGTGCCAGCAGCGAGGACAGGGACTATGGCTACACCTTC. The full variable domain, completed using reference TRBV9 and TRBJ1-2, is DSGVTQTPKHLITATGQRVTLRCSPRSGDLSVYWYQQSLDQGLQFLIQYYNGEERAKGNILERFSAQQFPDLHSELNLSSLELGDSALYFCASSEDRDYGYTFGSGTRLTVV.